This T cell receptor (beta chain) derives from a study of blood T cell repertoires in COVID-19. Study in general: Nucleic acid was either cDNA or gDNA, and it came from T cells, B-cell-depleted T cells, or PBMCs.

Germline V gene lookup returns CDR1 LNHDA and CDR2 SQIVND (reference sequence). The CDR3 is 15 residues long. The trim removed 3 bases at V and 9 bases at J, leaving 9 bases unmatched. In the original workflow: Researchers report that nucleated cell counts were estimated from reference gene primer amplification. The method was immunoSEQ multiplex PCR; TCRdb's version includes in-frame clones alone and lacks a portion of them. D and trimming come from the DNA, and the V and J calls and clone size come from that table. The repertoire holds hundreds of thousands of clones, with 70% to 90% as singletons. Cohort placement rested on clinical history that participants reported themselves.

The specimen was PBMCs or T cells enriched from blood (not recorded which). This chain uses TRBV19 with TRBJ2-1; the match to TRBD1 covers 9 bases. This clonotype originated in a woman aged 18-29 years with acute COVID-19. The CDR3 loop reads CASSISDRGNTEQFF. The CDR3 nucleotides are TGTGCCAGTAGTATCTCGGACAGGGGTAACACTGAGCAGTTCTTC.